What follows are 3 T cell receptor beta chains derived from one specimen sequenced in a study of T cells in tumors after PD-1 blockade. Here immunoSEQ multiplex PCR was the method, and the copy in TCRdb shows in-frame clones only, minus some. The sample consists of about 20,000 clones, around 80% of them appearing once. Sequencing used PBMCs, obtained before anti-PD-1 treatment. These TCRs come from a human donor with basal cell carcinoma.

The chain combines TRBV2 with TRBJ2-5; 11 nucleotides match TRBD2. The CDR3 is 13 residues long. V was clipped by 6 bases and J by 5 bases; unmatched bases: 2. The germline CDR1 and CDR2 sequences are SNHLY and FYNNEI. The CDR3 is CASRASGGETQYF. CDR3 bases: TGTGCCAGCAGAGCTAGCGGGGGGGAGACCCAGTACTTC.

This chain joins TRBV9 and TRBJ2-3; possible D gene TRBD2, 5 bases. Trimming pared 2 bases from V and 8 bases from J, leaving 18 bases between. The CDR3 sequence is 15 residues long. The germline CDR1 and CDR2 sequences are SGDLS and YYNGEE. CDR3 sequence reads: CASSVTTRSVATQYF. Written as DNA, the CDR3 is TGTGCCAGCAGCGTCACTACTAGGAGCGTAGCTACGCAGTATTTT.

The chain has TRBV5-1 and TRBJ2-1; 12 positions agree with TRBD2. CDR3 length: 15 amino acids. Looked up from germline, CDR1 is SGHRS and CDR2 is YFSETQ. V shed 1 base, J shed 7 bases, and the junction held 3 bases outside the gene matches. The CDR3 DNA is TGCGCCAGCAGCTTGTCCCTAGCGGGGGGGAATGAGCAGTTCTTC. This gives the protein CASSLSLAGGNEQFF.